The next 30 T cell receptor beta chains were all read from a single sample in a study of T cells in narcolepsy. The table came from immunoSEQ multiplex PCR; TCRdb's copy has only in-frame clones and leaves some out. Of about 32,000 clones in the sample, roughly four fifths were seen once. Sequencing was performed on memory (CD45RA-) CD4+ T cells from blood. The receptors were gathered from a human donor in good health.

This clone appeared once. The genes are TRBV5-1 and TRBJ1-6; D remains ambiguous. Germline CDR1 reads SGHRS; CDR2 reads YFSETQ. The ends were cut back, 2 bases at V and 8 bases at J, with 2 bases in the middle. The CDR3 length is 11 residues. The CDR3 DNA sequence: TGCGCCAGCAGCTTAGATTCACCCCTCCACTTT. Protein sequence: CASSLDSPLHF. The whole variable domain, remainder taken from reference TRBV5-1 and TRBJ1-6, is KAGVTQTPRYLIKTRGQQVTLSCSPISGHRSVSWYQQTPGQGLQFLFEYFSETQRNKGNFPGRFSGRQFSNSRSEMNVSTLELGDSALYLCASSLDSPLHFGNGTRLTVT.

A note on this clone: The conserved phenylalanine or tryptophan normally closing the CDR3 is absent here, so this likely arose from a read error. The gene calls are TRBV27 and TRBJ2-3, with no clear D. CDR1 is MNHEY, CDR2 SMNVEV, per germline (reference sequence). The CDR3 is 14 amino acids. V was trimmed by 5 bases and J by 4 bases, leaving 13 bases between them. The CDR3 here is CASSPGGVADTQYL. For the CDR3, the DNA is TGTGCCAGCAGTCCCGGTGGTGTGGCAGATACGCAGTATCTT.

The genes are TRBV28 and TRBJ1-5; D ambiguous. Trimming shortened V by 5 bases and J by 4 bases, and 6 bases separated the two germline ends. Germline CDR1 is MDHEN and CDR2 is SYDVKM. CDR3 size: 12 residues. DNA for the CDR3: TGTGCCAGCAGTCCTTATAATCAGCCCCAGCATTTT. Translating it yields CASSPYNQPQHF.

This chain joins TRBV7-8 and TRBJ2-7, with D maybe TRBD2 (6 bases). V gave up 5 bases and J gave up 7 bases, with 18 bases separating them. Per germline, CDR1 SGHVS and CDR2 FQNEAQ. The CDR3 length is 14 residues. CDR3 sequence reads: CASSPDGVAGEQYV. The DNA of the CDR3 is TGTGCCAGCAGCCCTGACGGGGTGGCGGGGGAGCAGTACGTC.

The CDR3 region has the DNA TGTGCCAGCAGCTTATCCGCAGAGACCCAGTACTTC. Translation: CASSLSAETQYF. V gene TRBV7-2 combines with J gene TRBJ2-5; unclear D gene. Germline V gene sequence: CDR1 SGHTA, CDR2 FQGNSA. The CDR3 is 12 amino acids. Trimming shortened V by 2 bases and J by 4 bases, and 5 bases separated the two germline ends.

The chain is built from TRBV30 and TRBJ2-1; D unresolved. The CDR3 totals 12 residues. Germline loops: CDR1 GTSNPN, CDR2 SVGIG (reference sequence). Trimming removed 0 bases at V and 9 bases at J, with 9 bases between. DNA of the CDR3: TGTGCCTGGAGTGTAAGGTACGGTGAGCAGTTCTTC. This gives the protein CAWSVRYGEQFF.

The CDR3 DNA follows: TGTGCCAGTAGTATTGAGGGGGGGAATGGCTACACCTTC. It is translated as CASSIEGGNGYTF. This chain connects TRBV19 to TRBJ1-2, with D perhaps TRBD1 (6 bases). V gave up 3 bases and J gave up 6 bases, with 11 bases separating them. The CDR3 loop spans 13 amino acids. Germline loops: CDR1 LNHDA, CDR2 SQIVND (reference sequence).

This chain uses TRBV6-5 with TRBJ1-4; unclear D gene. The ends were cut back, 2 bases at V and 3 bases at J, with 7 bases in the middle. The CDR3 length is 14 residues. Germline values: CDR1 MNHEY, CDR2 SVGAGI. The CDR3 DNA reads as TGTGCCAGCAGTTACGGAGATCCTAATGAAAAACTGTTTTTT. Translation gives CASSYGDPNEKLFF.

This sequence joins TRBV2 and TRBJ1-3; unclear D gene. Trimming stripped 5 bases from V and 4 bases from J, with 21 bases between. Germline V gene sequence: CDR1 SNHLY, CDR2 FYNNEI. The CDR3 contains 17 residues. In nucleotides, the CDR3 is TGTGCCAGCAGTTCTCAAAATATTCGGGCCCCGGGAAACACCATATATTTT. Protein sequence: CASSSQNIRAPGNTIYF.

The chain is built from TRBV15 and TRBJ1-1; D unresolved. Germline lookup yields CDR1 LNHNV and CDR2 YYDKDF (reference sequence). The V end was cut by 2 bases, the J end by 3 bases, with 10 bases between. CDR3 length: 14 amino acids. CDR3 residues: CATSRPGVYTEAFF. In DNA, the CDR3 is TGTGCCACCAGCAGACCTGGGGTTTACACTGAAGCTTTCTTT.

The chain is built from TRBV7-9 and TRBJ1-6, with no clear D. CDR3 length: 14 residues. The V end lost 6 bases, the J end lost 7 bases, and 13 bases lay between the germline ends. Germline assignment: CDR1 SEHNR and CDR2 FQNEAQ (reference sequence). CDR3: CASSQLSPNSPLHF. The CDR3 coding sequence is TGTGCCAGCAGTCAGCTGTCTCCGAATTCACCCCTCCACTTT.

The CDR3 sequence is CASSVGIGPGNTIYF. The CDR3, as DNA: TGTGCCAGCAGCGTAGGAATAGGGCCGGGAAACACCATATATTTT. J is TRBJ1-3 and V is TRBV9; D gene ambiguous. The CDR3 covers 15 residues. Per germline, CDR1 SGDLS and CDR2 YYNGEE. The germline V and J ends were trimmed by 0 bases and 4 bases, with 11 bases remaining between them.

The count of this clone is one. The chain uses TRBV9 and TRBJ1-3, with D uncertain. Germline V gene lookup returns CDR1 SGDLS and CDR2 YYNGEE. There are 17 residues in the CDR3. Between the trimmed V and J ends, which lost 0 bases and 0 bases, there was a span of 13 bases. The CDR3 is CASSVDLGLSSGNTIYF. The DNA for the CDR3 is TGTGCCAGCAGCGTAGATCTAGGCTTAAGCTCTGGAAACACCATATATTTT. The whole variable domain, remainder taken from reference TRBV9 and TRBJ1-3, is DSGVTQTPKHLITATGQRVTLRCSPRSGDLSVYWYQQSLDQGLQFLIQYYNGEERAKGNILERFSAQQFPDLHSELNLSSLELGDSALYFCASSVDLGLSSGNTIYFGEGSWLTVV.

The J gene is TRBJ2-2, the V gene TRBV7-6; possible D gene TRBD1, 5 bases. Trimming took 6 bases from V and 7 from J, leaving 18 bases between them. The length of the CDR3 is 15 residues. Germline V CDR1 and CDR2: SGHVS, FNYEAQ. Written as DNA, the CDR3 is TGTGCCAGCAGTCAACTCGCCAGGGCTGGCGGGGAGCTGTTTTTT. This encodes CASSQLARAGGELFF.

The rearrangement uses TRBV7-9 and TRBJ1-4, with 11 bases lining up with TRBD1. The CDR3 has 17 amino acids. The V gene's germline CDR1 is SEHNR and CDR2 FQNEAQ (reference sequence). With 4 bases clipped from V and 3 bases from J, the junction kept 7 bases outside the gene matches. The chain's CDR3 is CASSSGTGGSSNEKLFF. CDR3 DNA: TGTGCCAGCAGCTCCGGGACAGGGGGATCTTCTAATGAAAAACTGTTTTTT.

The V gene is TRBV5-4, the J gene TRBJ1-6; D ambiguous. Germline CDR1 and CDR2: SGHNT and YYREEE (reference sequence). Trimming cost V 3 bases and J 4 bases, with 17 bases left between them. This CDR3 is 17 amino acids long. CDR3 sequence reads: CASSSPHGAAYNSPLHF. The CDR3 bases are TGTGCCAGCAGCTCCCCCCACGGAGCGGCGTATAATTCACCCCTCCACTTT.

The chain recombines TRBV12-5 with TRBJ1-6, with D perhaps matching TRBD1 (6 bases). Trimming pared 5 bases from V and 7 bases from J, leaving 12 bases between. The CDR3 is made up of 14 amino acids. CDR1 and CDR2 (germline): LGHNT, FRNRAP. CDR3 coding DNA: TGTGCTAGTGGTAGTCAGGGGTACAATTCACCCCTCCACTTT. Translated, it gives CASGSQGYNSPLHF.

The chain couples TRBV5-1 to TRBJ1-1, with D tentatively TRBD1 (6 bases). Between the trimmed V and J ends, which lost 2 bases and 5 bases, there was a span of 19 bases. The germline V gene encodes CDR1 SGHRS and CDR2 YFSETQ. This CDR3 region has 16 residues. This CDR3 is CASSLLSTGAGTEAFF. As DNA, the CDR3 is TGCGCCAGCAGCTTACTCTCAACGGGGGCAGGAACTGAAGCTTTCTTT.

The chain links TRBV5-5 to TRBJ1-3; no reliable D call. CDR3 length: 16 residues. V lost 3 bases to trimming and J lost 0 bases, with 13 bases between them. Germline lookup yields CDR1 SGHKS and CDR2 YYEKEE (reference sequence). The CDR3 DNA is TGTGCCAGCAGCTCCGCCGGACGGAGCTCTGGAAACACCATATATTTT. This codes for CASSSAGRSSGNTIYF.

The genes are TRBV19 and TRBJ1-2; 8 nucleotides match TRBD1. Losses at the gene ends were 3 bases for V and 3 bases for J; bases not matched to a gene: 3. CDR1 and CDR2 from the germline V gene are LNHDA and SQIVND (reference sequence). The CDR3 sequence is 14 residues long. This CDR3 reads CASSMLGQDYGYTF. CDR3 coding DNA: TGTGCCAGTAGTATGTTGGGACAGGACTATGGCTACACCTTC.

The chain links TRBV7-9 to TRBJ2-1; D remains ambiguous. Germline loops: CDR1 SEHNR, CDR2 FQNEAQ (reference sequence). The length of the CDR3 is 13 residues. Trimming left V 2 bases short and J 7 bases short, with 9 bases between. The CDR3 reads CASSLIVENEQFF. In DNA form, the CDR3 reads TGTGCCAGCAGCTTAATTGTGGAGAATGAGCAGTTCTTC. Supplemented by reference TRBV7-9 and TRBJ2-1, the full variable domain reads DTGVSQNPRHKITKRGQNVTFRCDPISEHNRLYWYRQTLGQGPEFLTYFQNEAQLEKSRLLSDRFSAERPKGSFSTLEIQRTEQGDSAMYLCASSLIVENEQFFGPGTRLTVL.

CDR3 nucleotide sequence: TGTGCCAGTAAAGATACAGGCTCCCAAAAAAGGGATGAGCAGTTCTTC. This sequence encodes CASKDTGSQKRDEQFF. V is TRBV19 and J is TRBJ2-1; tentatively, D is TRBD1 (5 bases). CDR3 length: 16 amino acids. Trimming shortened V by 7 bases and J by 8 bases, and 24 bases separated the two germline ends. In germline, CDR1 is LNHDA, CDR2 SQIVND (reference sequence).

The CDR3 sequence is CASSLEGWSTQETQYF. CDR3 DNA sequence: TGCGCCAGCAGCTTGGAGGGGTGGTCAACTCAAGAGACCCAGTACTTC. The gene calls are TRBV5-1 and TRBJ2-5; D possibly corresponds to TRBD1 (5 bases). Per the germline V gene, CDR1 is SGHRS and CDR2 is YFSETQ. V shed 0 bases and J shed 2 bases, with 14 bases lying between them. This CDR3 is 16 amino acids long.

V and J are TRBV9 and TRBJ2-1; 8 bases are a match to TRBD2. Per the germline V gene, CDR1 is SGDLS and CDR2 is YYNGEE. After removal of 0 bases from V and 5 bases from J, the junction contained 7 bases not matched to a gene. CDR3 length equals 16 residues. CDR3 in amino acids: CASSVEGTRGNNEQFF. CDR3 bases: TGTGCCAGCAGCGTAGAAGGGACTAGGGGGAACAATGAGCAGTTCTTC.

The rearrangement joins TRBV7-8 to TRBJ1-5; D unresolved. The CDR3 is 15 amino acids. Between the trimmed V and J ends, which lost 2 bases and 5 bases, there was a span of 13 bases. CDR1 and CDR2 from the germline V gene are SGHVS and FQNEAQ. The CDR3 bases are TGTGCCAGCAGCTTAACATGGAGGAACGATCAGCCCCAGCATTTT. Its translation: CASSLTWRNDQPQHF.

This clone appeared once. The rearrangement links TRBV5-1 to TRBJ1-1, with a possible D match to TRBD1 (6 bases). V shed 0 bases and J shed 4 bases, with 10 bases lying between them. The CDR3 has 14 amino acids. Per the germline V gene, CDR1 is SGHRS and CDR2 is YFSETQ. The CDR3 loop reads CASSLEQGFTEAFF. CDR3 coding DNA: TGCGCCAGCAGCTTGGAACAGGGTTTCACTGAAGCTTTCTTT.

The gene calls are TRBV2 and TRBJ2-1; TRBD2 matches 7 bases. The J segment lost 9 bases and the V segment lost 4 bases, leaving 3 bases of the junction unmatched. Germline CDR1 SNHLY, CDR2 FYNNEI. The CDR3 has 12 residues. CDR3 protein: CASSGSGAEQFF. DNA for the CDR3: TGTGCCAGCAGTGGAAGCGGGGCTGAGCAGTTCTTC.

The gene calls are TRBV11-2 and TRBJ1-6; the D gene is possibly TRBD1 (5 bases). Germline V lookup: CDR1 SGHAT, CDR2 FQNNGV. This CDR3 has 15 amino acids. V dropped 4 bases and J dropped 9 bases, with 16 bases sitting between them. CDR3 protein: CASSSGGGKSSPLHF. The CDR3 DNA is TGTGCCAGCAGCTCCGGGGGGGGGAAGAGTTCACCCCTCCACTTT. The full variable domain, rest sourced from reference TRBV11-2 and TRBJ1-6, is EAGVAQSPRYKIIEKRQSVAFWCNPISGHATLYWYQQILGQGPKLLIQFQNNGVVDDSQLPKDRFSAERLKGVDSTLKIQPAKLEDSAVYLCASSSGGGKSSPLHFGNGTRLTVT.

The J gene is TRBJ2-2, the V gene TRBV7-9; TRBD1 is a possible D gene (6 bases). Germline lookup yields CDR1 SEHNR and CDR2 FQNEAQ (reference sequence). The V end was cut by 5 bases, the J end by 7 bases, with 11 bases between. CDR3 length: 13 amino acids. The CDR3 protein is CASSIRGDGELFF. Written as DNA, the CDR3 is TGTGCCAGCAGCATCAGGGGAGACGGGGAGCTGTTTTTT. The full variable domain, rest sourced from reference TRBV7-9 and TRBJ2-2, is DTGVSQNPRHKITKRGQNVTFRCDPISEHNRLYWYRQTLGQGPEFLTYFQNEAQLEKSRLLSDRFSAERPKGSFSTLEIQRTEQGDSAMYLCASSIRGDGELFFGEGSRLTVL.

V and J are TRBV15 and TRBJ2-5; 12 bases line up with TRBD2. The CDR3 length is 16 residues. Germline V lookup: CDR1 LNHNV, CDR2 YYDKDF (reference sequence). V lost 5 bases, J lost 0 bases, and 4 bases stayed unmatched. The CDR3, as DNA: TGTGCCACCAGCTCTTGGACTAGCGGGGACCAAGAGACCCAGTACTTC. It translates to CATSSWTSGDQETQYF.